The TCR beta chain described here comes from a study of T cells in Graves' hyperthyroidism and ophthalmopathy. Amplified TCR beta CDR3 regions came from RNA transcripts. HTBI primers were the set used in a first-round RT-PCR of the TCR CDR3. TCRdb processed the multiplex PCR reads anew with MiXCR; each CDR3 protein has one entry. The data hold a few hundred thousand distinct CDR3 sequences, with about 16% observed a single time. The junction had 9 bases not matched to a gene; V was cut back by 4 bases and J by 4 bases. Germline values: CDR1 MNHEY, CDR2 SMNVEV (reference sequence). This CDR3 is built from 16 residues.

This TCR was recovered from a woman aged 60 to 75 with Graves' ophthalmopathy. This chain joins TRBV27 and TRBJ2-2; TRBD2 matches at 7 bases. Sequencing input: blood. The chain's CDR3 is CASSSWEGQGTGELFF. The DNA for the CDR3 is TGTGCCAGCAGTTCGTGGGAGGGCCAGGGCACCGGGGAGCTGTTTTTT.